This T cell receptor beta chain was obtained from a study of blood T cell repertoires in COVID-19. The wider study: Material from acute and convalescent COVID-19 was sourced from the United States, Italy and Spain.

Authors' data handling: Estimates of nucleated cell counts were drawn from the amplification of reference gene primers. The assay was immunoSEQ multiplex PCR, and TCRdb's table has in-frame clones only and misses some. V and J calls and clone size follow that table, whereas D and trimming were derived from the DNA. The data contain 200,000 to 250,000 clones, approximately 77% of them singletons. This CDR3 spans 16 amino acids. J was trimmed by 4 bases and V by 5 bases; bases with no gene match: 9. Germline assignment: CDR1 MNHEY and CDR2 SVGEGT. This clonotype originated in a woman aged 80 or over with acute or convalescent COVID-19. The sequenced sample was peripheral blood. The chain employs TRBV6-2 or TRBV6-3 and TRBJ2-1, with 9 bases that match TRBD2. CDR3 in amino acids: CASSTPPSGVYNEQFF. DNA of the CDR3: TGTGCCAGCAGTACTCCCCCTAGCGGGGTATACAATGAGCAGTTCTTC.